This T cell receptor (beta chain) was captured by sequencing in a study of blood T cell repertoires in COVID-19. Germline CDR1 reads MNHEY; CDR2 reads SVGEGT. Trimming cost V 3 bases and J 1 base; bases outside gene matches: 5. The CDR3 length is 15 residues. Sequencing was performed with immunoSEQ multiplex PCR; in TCRdb, only in-frame clones are kept and a portion is missing. The data hold about 130,000 clones, with around 86% observed a single time. The receptor comes from a man in his forties with active or convalescent COVID-19. The chain recombines TRBV6-2 or TRBV6-3 with TRBJ1-1, with 7 bases matching TRBD1. The sequencing input was peripheral blood. The CDR3 sequence: CASSYSRQGNTEAFF. DNA of the CDR3: TGTGCCAGCAGTTATTCCAGACAGGGGAACACTGAAGCTTTCTTT.